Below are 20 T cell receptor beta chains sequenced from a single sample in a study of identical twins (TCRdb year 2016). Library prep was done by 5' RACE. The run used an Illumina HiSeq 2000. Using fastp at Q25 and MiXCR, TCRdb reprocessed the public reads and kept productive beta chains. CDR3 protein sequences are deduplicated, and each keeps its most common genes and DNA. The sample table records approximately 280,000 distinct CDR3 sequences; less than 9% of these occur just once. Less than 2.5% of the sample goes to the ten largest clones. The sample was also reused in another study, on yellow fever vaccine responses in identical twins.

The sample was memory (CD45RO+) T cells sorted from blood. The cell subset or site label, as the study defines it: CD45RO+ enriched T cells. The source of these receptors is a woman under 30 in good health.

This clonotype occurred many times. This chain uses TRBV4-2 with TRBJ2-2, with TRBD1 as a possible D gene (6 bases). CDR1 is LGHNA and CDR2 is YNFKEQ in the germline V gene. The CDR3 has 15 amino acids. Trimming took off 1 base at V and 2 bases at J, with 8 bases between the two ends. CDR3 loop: CASSQGTANTGELFF. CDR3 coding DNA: TGTGCCAGCAGCCAAGGGACAGCTAACACCGGGGAGCTGTTTTTT.

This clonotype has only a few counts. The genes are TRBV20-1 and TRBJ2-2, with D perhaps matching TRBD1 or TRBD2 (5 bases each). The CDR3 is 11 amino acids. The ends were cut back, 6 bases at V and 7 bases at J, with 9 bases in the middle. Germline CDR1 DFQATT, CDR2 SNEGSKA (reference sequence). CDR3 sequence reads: CSAPRGGELFF. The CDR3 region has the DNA TGCAGTGCCCCGAGGGGCGGGGAGCTGTTTTTT.

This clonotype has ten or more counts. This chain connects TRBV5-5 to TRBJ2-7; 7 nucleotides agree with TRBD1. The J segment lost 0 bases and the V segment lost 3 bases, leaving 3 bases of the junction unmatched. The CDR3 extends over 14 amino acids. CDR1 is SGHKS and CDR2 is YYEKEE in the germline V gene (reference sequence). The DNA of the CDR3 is TGTGCCAGCAGCTCCGGGACAGCCTCCTACGAGCAGTACGTC. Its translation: CASSSGTASYEQYV.

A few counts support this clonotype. As DNA, the CDR3 is TGCAGTGCTAGAGATCGCACAGGATTAGCAACTAATGAAAAACTGTTTTTT. This encodes CSARDRTGLATNEKLFF. This chain connects TRBV20-1 to TRBJ1-4; possibly TRBD1 for D (5 bases). Germline V gene lookup returns CDR1 DFQATT and CDR2 SNEGSKA (reference sequence). V lost 0 bases and J lost 0, with 14 bases in between. The CDR3 spans 17 residues.

CDR3 nucleotide sequence: TGCGCCAGCAGCGAACAGGGGACTGAAGCTTTCTTT. It translates to CASSEQGTEAFF. The chain joins TRBV10-1 to TRBJ1-1, with 7 bases aligning to TRBD1. The CDR3 extends over 12 amino acids. V lost 6 bases and J lost 5; bases outside the gene matches: 3. Germline lookup yields CDR1 WNHNN and CDR2 SYGVQD (reference sequence).

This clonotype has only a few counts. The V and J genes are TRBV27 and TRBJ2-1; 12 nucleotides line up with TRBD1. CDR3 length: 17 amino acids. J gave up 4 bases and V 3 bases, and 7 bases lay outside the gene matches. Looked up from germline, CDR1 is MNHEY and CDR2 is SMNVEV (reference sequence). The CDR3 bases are TGTGCCAGCAGTTTTGAGGGACAGGGGGCAGCGTACAATGAGCAGTTCTTC. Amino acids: CASSFEGQGAAYNEQFF.

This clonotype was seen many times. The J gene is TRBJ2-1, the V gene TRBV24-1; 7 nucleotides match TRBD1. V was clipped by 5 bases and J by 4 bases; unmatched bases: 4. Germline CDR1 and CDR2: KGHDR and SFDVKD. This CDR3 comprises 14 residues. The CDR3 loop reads CATSGDSQYNEQFF. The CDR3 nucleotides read TGTGCCACCAGTGGGGACAGCCAGTACAATGAGCAGTTCTTC.

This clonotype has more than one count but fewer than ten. CDR3 coding DNA: TGTGCCCGAACTGGCCAGGGCTACTATGGCTACACCTTC. This sequence encodes CARTGQGYYGYTF. The chain employs TRBV2 and TRBJ1-2; weak D call: TRBD1 (5 bases). CDR1 is SNHLY and CDR2 is FYNNEI in the germline V gene. Between the trimmed V and J ends, which lost 11 bases and 3 bases, there was a span of 16 bases. CDR3 size: 13 residues.

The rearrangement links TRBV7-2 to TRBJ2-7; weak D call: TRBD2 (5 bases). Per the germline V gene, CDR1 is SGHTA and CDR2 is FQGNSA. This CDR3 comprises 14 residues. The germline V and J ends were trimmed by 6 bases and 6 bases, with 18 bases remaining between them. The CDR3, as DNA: TGTGCCAGCAGTAGGCGCAGGTTCGAGGGCGAGCAGTACTTC. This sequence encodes CASSRRRFEGEQYF.

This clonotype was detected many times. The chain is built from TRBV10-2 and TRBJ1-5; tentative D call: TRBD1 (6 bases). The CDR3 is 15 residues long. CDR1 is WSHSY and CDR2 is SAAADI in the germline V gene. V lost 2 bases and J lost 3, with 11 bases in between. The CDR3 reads CASSEATGINQPQHF. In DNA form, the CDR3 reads TGCGCCAGCAGTGAGGCTACAGGGATCAATCAGCCCCAGCATTTT.

CDR3 DNA sequence: TGCGCCAGCAGCCCCCAAGGGCGCGACGCCTACGAGCAGTACTTC. Its protein product is CASSPQGRDAYEQYF. V usage is TRBV5-1 and J usage is TRBJ2-7, with no clear D. CDR3 size: 15 residues. The V end lost 4 bases, the J end lost 2 bases, and 16 bases lay between the germline ends. CDR1 is SGHRS and CDR2 is YFSETQ in the germline V gene.

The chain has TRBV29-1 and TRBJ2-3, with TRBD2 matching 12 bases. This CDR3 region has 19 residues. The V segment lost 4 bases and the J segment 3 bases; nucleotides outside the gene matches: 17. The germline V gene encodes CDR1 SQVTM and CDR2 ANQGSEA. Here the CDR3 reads CSVAGGRASGRATTDTQYF. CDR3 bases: TGCAGCGTTGCCGGGGGAAGGGCTAGCGGGAGGGCCACGACAGATACGCAGTATTTT.

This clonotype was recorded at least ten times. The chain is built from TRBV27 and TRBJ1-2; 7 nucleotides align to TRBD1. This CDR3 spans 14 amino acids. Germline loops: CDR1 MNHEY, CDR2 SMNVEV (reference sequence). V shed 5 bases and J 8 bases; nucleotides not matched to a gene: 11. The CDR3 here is CASSPMTGTYGYTF. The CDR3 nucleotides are TGTGCCAGCAGTCCCATGACAGGGACATACGGCTACACCTTC.

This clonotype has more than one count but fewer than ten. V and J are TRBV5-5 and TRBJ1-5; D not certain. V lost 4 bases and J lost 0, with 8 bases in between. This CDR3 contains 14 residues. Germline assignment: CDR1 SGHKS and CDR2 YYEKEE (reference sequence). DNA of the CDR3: TGTGCCAGCAGCGGGGAGTATAGCAATCAGCCCCAGCATTTT. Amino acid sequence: CASSGEYSNQPQHF. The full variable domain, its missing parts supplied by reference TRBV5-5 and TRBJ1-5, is DAGVTQSPTHLIKTRGQQVTLRCSPISGHKSVSWYQQVLGQGPQFIFQYYEKEERGRGNFPDRFSARQFPNYSSELNVNALLLGDSALYLCASSGEYSNQPQHFGDGTRLSIL.

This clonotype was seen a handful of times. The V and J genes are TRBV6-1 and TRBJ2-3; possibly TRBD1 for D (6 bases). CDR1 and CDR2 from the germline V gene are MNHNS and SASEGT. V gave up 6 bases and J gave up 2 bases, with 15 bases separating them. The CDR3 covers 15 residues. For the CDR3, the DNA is TGTGCCAGCAGGAAACAGGGTGGGAACACAGATACGCAGTATTTT. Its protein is CASRKQGGNTDTQYF.

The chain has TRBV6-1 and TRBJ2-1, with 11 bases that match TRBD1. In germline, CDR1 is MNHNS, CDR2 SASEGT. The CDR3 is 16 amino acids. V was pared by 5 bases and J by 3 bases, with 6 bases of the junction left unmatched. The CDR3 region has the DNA TGTGCCAGCAGTAAACCGGGACAGGGGGACTACAATGAGCAGTTCTTC. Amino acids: CASSKPGQGDYNEQFF.

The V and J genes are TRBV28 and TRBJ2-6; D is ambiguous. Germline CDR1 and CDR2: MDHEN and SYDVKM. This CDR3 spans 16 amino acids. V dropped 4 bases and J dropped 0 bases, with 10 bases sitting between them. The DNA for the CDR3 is TGTGCCAGCAGTTCCGGACCAAACTCTGGGGCCAACGTCCTGACTTTC. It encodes CASSSGPNSGANVLTF.

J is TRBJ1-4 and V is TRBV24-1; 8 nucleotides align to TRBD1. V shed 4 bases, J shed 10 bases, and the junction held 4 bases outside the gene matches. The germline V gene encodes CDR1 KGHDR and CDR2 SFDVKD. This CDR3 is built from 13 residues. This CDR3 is CATSEGQGAKLFF. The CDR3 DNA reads TGTGCCACCAGTGAAGGACAGGGAGCAAAACTGTTTTTT.

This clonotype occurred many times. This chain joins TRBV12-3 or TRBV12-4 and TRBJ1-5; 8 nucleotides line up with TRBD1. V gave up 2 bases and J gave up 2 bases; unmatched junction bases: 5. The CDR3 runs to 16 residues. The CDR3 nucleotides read TGTGCCAGCAGTTTACGGACAGGGTTCGGCAATCAGCCCCAGCATTTT. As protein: CASSLRTGFGNQPQHF.

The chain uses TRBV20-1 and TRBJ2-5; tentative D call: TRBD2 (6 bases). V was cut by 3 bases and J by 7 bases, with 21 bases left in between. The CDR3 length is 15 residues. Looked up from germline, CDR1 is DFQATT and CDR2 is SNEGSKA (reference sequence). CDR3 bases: TGCAGTGCTAGGCAGACTGCGAGGAGGGACGCGACCCAGTACTTC. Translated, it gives CSARQTARRDATQYF.